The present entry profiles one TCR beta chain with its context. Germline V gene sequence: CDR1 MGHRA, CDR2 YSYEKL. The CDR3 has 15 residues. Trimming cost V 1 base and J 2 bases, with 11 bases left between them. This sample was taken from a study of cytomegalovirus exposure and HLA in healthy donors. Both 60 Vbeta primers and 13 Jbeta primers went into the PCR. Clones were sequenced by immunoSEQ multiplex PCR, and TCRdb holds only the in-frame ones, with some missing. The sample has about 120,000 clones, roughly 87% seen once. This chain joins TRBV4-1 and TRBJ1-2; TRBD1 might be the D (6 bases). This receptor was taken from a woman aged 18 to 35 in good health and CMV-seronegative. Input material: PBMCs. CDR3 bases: TGCGCCAGCAGCCAAGGAACAGGGACCAACTATGGCTACACCTTC. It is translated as CASSQGTGTNYGYTF.